The 32 T cell receptor beta chains presented below share a single source sample, sequenced in a study of Tregs in tolerant kidney transplant recipients. The method was immunoSEQ multiplex PCR; TCRdb's version includes in-frame clones alone and lacks a portion of them. Here the sample spans about 64,000 clones, about 90% being singletons. Related graft donors supplied nonmyeloablative bone marrow transplants, and mixed chimerism was transient. Sequencing used CD4+ T cells from blood (PBMCs), obtained 6 months after the transplant. These receptors were collected from a human patient who received a combined kidney and bone marrow transplant. Some T cells may possibly be graft donor cells.

The chain is built from TRBV5-1 and TRBJ1-2, with 9 positions matching TRBD1. Germline CDR1 is SGHRS and CDR2 is YFSETQ. V lost 1 base, J lost 12 bases, and 7 bases stayed unmatched. The CDR3 sequence is 13 residues long. In DNA, the CDR3 is TGCGCCAGCAGCTTGAAAATTGGGACAGGGCACACCTTC. Protein product: CASSLKIGTGHTF.

The V gene is TRBV7-2, the J gene TRBJ2-7; D is ambiguous. This CDR3 contains 13 residues. The V and J ends lost 7 bases and 3 bases respectively, with 13 bases between them. Germline V gene data show CDR1 as SGHTA and CDR2 as FQGNSA. The DNA for the CDR3 is TGTGCCAGCACCCTCATCGGTTTCTACGAGCAGTACTTC. It specifies CASTLIGFYEQYF.

The rearrangement uses TRBV6-5 and TRBJ2-3; D is unclear. The V end lost 7 bases, the J end lost 2 bases, and 10 bases lay between the germline ends. Germline CDR1 reads MNHEY; CDR2 reads SVGAGI. The CDR3 contains 13 residues. CDR3 sequence reads: CASIGPNTDTQYF. The CDR3 DNA reads TGTGCCAGCATTGGGCCAAACACAGATACGCAGTATTTT.

The gene calls are TRBV21-1 and TRBJ2-7; TRBD1, the D gene given by the table, was not confirmed from the DNA. TRBV21-1 is designated a pseudogene. There are 18 residues in the CDR3. CDR3 DNA: TGTGCCAGCAGCAAGGGTTACCGGACAGGGAGCAGAACCTACGAGCAGTACTTC. Its translation is CASSKGYRTGSRTYEQYF.

The chain employs TRBV29-1 and TRBJ2-7, with D unclear. Trimming removed 3 bases from V and 3 bases from J, with 6 bases in between. Germline CDR1 SQVTM, CDR2 ANQGSEA. This CDR3 is built from 11 residues. CDR3 bases: TGCAGCGTTGAGTACAGCTACGAGCAGTACTTC. The encoded protein is CSVEYSYEQYF.

This clone was counted only a few times. The identical CDR3 is also encoded by other nucleotide sequences in the sample. The chain is built from TRBV4-3 and TRBJ1-6; 9 bases are a match to TRBD1. The V gene end was trimmed by 4 bases and the J gene end by 8 bases; junction bases not matched to a gene: 6. Germline V lookup: CDR1 LGHNA, CDR2 YSLEER. There are 15 residues in the CDR3. CDR3 protein: CASSPRTGGYSPLHF. CDR3 DNA: TGCGCCAGCAGCCCCCGAACAGGGGGCTATTCACCCCTCCACTTT.

This rearrangement joins TRBV30 to TRBJ2-7, with 9 bases fitting TRBD2. Germline CDR1 reads GTSNPN; CDR2 reads SVGIG (reference sequence). V gave up 8 bases and J gave up 6 bases; unmatched junction bases: 11. This CDR3 region has 13 residues. CDR3 protein: CARLSGSGSEQYF. CDR3 bases: TGTGCCCGGCTTAGCGGGAGTGGTAGCGAGCAGTACTTC. The entire variable domain, with the rest obtained from reference TRBV30 and TRBJ2-7, is as follows: SQTIHQWPATLVQPVGSPLSLECTVEGTSNPNLYWYRQAAGRGLQLLFYSVGIGQISSEVPQNLSASRPQDRQFILSSKKLLLSDSGFYLCARLSGSGSEQYFGPGTRLTVT.

The genes are TRBV4-1 and TRBJ2-2; D ambiguous. The CDR3 extends over 13 amino acids. Per germline, CDR1 MGHRA and CDR2 YSYEKL. V lost 2 bases to trimming and J lost 1 base, with 2 bases between them. The CDR3 reads CASSQLNTGELFF. CDR3 nucleotides: TGCGCCAGCAGCCAACTGAACACCGGGGAGCTGTTTTTT.

The chain's CDR3 is CASSPRQGTRYEQYF. Written as DNA, the CDR3 is TGTGCCAGCAGCCCTAGACAGGGTACGAGGTACGAGCAGTACTTC. V and J are TRBV11-2 and TRBJ2-7, with 7 bases lining up with TRBD1. The trim removed 5 bases at V and 4 bases at J, leaving 11 bases unmatched. This CDR3 comprises 15 residues. CDR1 and CDR2 (germline): SGHAT, FQNNGV.

This sequence joins TRBV29-1 and TRBJ2-7, with 8 bases identical to TRBD2. The V gene's germline CDR1 is SQVTM and CDR2 ANQGSEA. The CDR3 is 13 residues long. The ends lost 7 bases at V and 2 bases at J; junction bases unmatched: 7. Written as DNA, the CDR3 is TGCAGCGCCCTCGGGAGGGGGACCTACGAGCAGTACTTC. Encoded protein: CSALGRGTYEQYF.

This clone has just one count. V and J are TRBV7-2 and TRBJ2-3; 10 bases match TRBD2. This CDR3 is 17 amino acids long. Germline V gene lookup returns CDR1 SGHTA and CDR2 FQGNSA. V was clipped by 1 base and J by 7 bases; unmatched bases: 11. This CDR3 reads CASSLVRGLAGVNTQYF. The CDR3 DNA reads as TGTGCCAGCAGCTTAGTGAGAGGTCTAGCGGGGGTAAATACGCAGTATTTT.

This clone was seen only a few times. V usage is TRBV4-3 and J usage is TRBJ2-3; unclear D gene. This CDR3 has 16 residues. Germline CDR1 LGHNA, CDR2 YSLEER. Trimming removed 0 bases from V and 4 bases from J, with 14 bases in between. CDR3 sequence reads: CASSQDSGPLADTQYF. The CDR3 DNA reads TGCGCCAGCAGCCAAGATTCTGGGCCCCTCGCAGATACGCAGTATTTT.

The V gene is TRBV4-1, the J gene TRBJ1-2; no clear D gene. Trimming pared 0 bases from V and 2 bases from J, leaving 7 bases between. This CDR3 has 14 residues. CDR1 MGHRA and CDR2 YSYEKL come from the germline V gene. CDR3 in amino acids: CASSQDPRNYGYTF. In DNA, the CDR3 is TGCGCCAGCAGCCAAGATCCCAGAAACTATGGCTACACCTTC.

The chain links TRBV6-1 to TRBJ2-7, with 8 bases lining up with TRBD1. V dropped 3 bases and J dropped 2; count of bases not matched to a gene: 6. Germline values: CDR1 MNHNS, CDR2 SASEGT. The length of the CDR3 is 15 residues. The CDR3 coding sequence is TGTGCCAGCAGTGACAGGGGGCTTCCCACCTACGAGCAGTACTTC. Amino acid sequence: CASSDRGLPTYEQYF.

Here the CDR3 reads CASSQGQGTHYGYTF. For the CDR3, the DNA is TGTGCCAGCAGCCAAGGACAGGGGACCCACTATGGCTACACCTTC. The chain carries TRBV7-3 and TRBJ1-2, with 9 bases that match TRBD1. CDR1 is SGHTA and CDR2 is FQGTGA in the germline V gene. The CDR3 contains 15 residues. Germline trimming cut 5 bases from V and 3 bases from J; bases unmatched to any gene: 7.

The chain employs TRBV4-2 and TRBJ2-7; the D gene is possibly TRBD1 (6 bases). CDR3 size: 14 residues. V gave up 0 bases and J gave up 2 bases, with 8 bases separating them. Germline-derived CDR1 and CDR2 are LGHNA and YNFKEQ. For the CDR3, the DNA is TGTGCCAGCAGCCAAGAGGGGGCGACCTACGAGCAGTACTTC. Protein sequence: CASSQEGATYEQYF.

The chain carries TRBV7-3 and TRBJ2-2; 9 bases line up with TRBD2. Germline V lookup: CDR1 SGHTA, CDR2 FQGTGA. V lost 5 bases, J lost 3 bases, and 4 bases stayed unmatched. The CDR3 runs to 15 residues. The CDR3 DNA reads TGTGCCAGCAGCCCGGGGACTAGCTACACCGGGGAGCTGTTTTTT. Translation gives CASSPGTSYTGELFF.

V is TRBV30 and J is TRBJ1-5; D gene ambiguous. The CDR3 covers 13 residues. Germline-derived CDR1 and CDR2 are GTSNPN and SVGIG (reference sequence). Trimming took off 4 bases at V and 0 bases at J, with 7 bases between the two ends. CDR3 region: CAWTDYSNQPQHF. The CDR3 coding sequence is TGTGCCTGGACAGATTATAGCAATCAGCCCCAGCATTTT.

J is TRBJ2-7 and V is TRBV28; 7 positions match TRBD1. After removal of 6 bases from V and 3 bases from J, the junction contained 8 bases not matched to a gene. This CDR3 contains 14 residues. CDR1 and CDR2 from the germline V gene are MDHEN and SYDVKM. The CDR3 is CASSPTGEGYEQYF. CDR3 nucleotides: TGTGCCAGCAGCCCCACAGGGGAAGGCTACGAGCAGTACTTC.

This chain joins TRBV10-1 and TRBJ1-6; 9 bases fit TRBD1. From germline, CDR1 is WNHNN and CDR2 SYGVQD (reference sequence). This CDR3 region has 15 residues. With 6 bases clipped from V and 9 bases from J, the junction kept 9 bases outside the gene matches. For the CDR3, the DNA is TGCGCCAGCAGGCGGACAGGGGCCGGCGGTTCACCCCTCCACTTT. Translated, it gives CASRRTGAGGSPLHF.

This clone has only a few counts. This chain uses TRBV5-1 with TRBJ2-7; 7 bases are a match to TRBD2. The V segment lost 1 base and the J segment 3 bases; nucleotides outside the gene matches: 10. Per germline, CDR1 SGHRS and CDR2 YFSETQ. This CDR3 contains 16 residues. CDR3 amino acids: CASSLPSGRMLYEQYF. In DNA form, the CDR3 reads TGCGCCAGCAGCTTGCCTTCCGGGAGGATGCTCTACGAGCAGTACTTC.

This rearrangement joins TRBV4-1 to TRBJ2-5, with D perhaps TRBD2 (5 bases). The CDR3 loop spans 15 amino acids. Per germline, CDR1 MGHRA and CDR2 YSYEKL. V gave up 4 bases and J gave up 3 bases, with 15 bases separating them. Written as DNA, the CDR3 is TGCGCCAGCAGCCGATCCGGTTCCGGGGAAGAGACCCAGTACTTC. It translates to CASSRSGSGEETQYF.

The DNA of the CDR3 is TGCGCCAGCAGCTTGGAACTAGCGGGAGGGCCCTACGAGCAGTACTTC. Protein: CASSLELAGGPYEQYF. J is TRBJ2-7 and V is TRBV5-1; 13 nucleotides match TRBD2. In germline, CDR1 is SGHRS, CDR2 YFSETQ. V lost 0 bases and J lost 2; bases outside the gene matches: 2. CDR3 length equals 16 residues.

This chain links TRBV9 with TRBJ1-6; perhaps TRBD1 as D (6 bases). Germline V CDR1 and CDR2: SGDLS, YYNGEE. The CDR3 spans 13 residues. V was trimmed by 0 bases and J by 10 bases, leaving 8 bases between them. The CDR3 region has the DNA TGTGCCAGCAGCGTAGACAGGGTCTCACCCCTCCACTTT. Its translation: CASSVDRVSPLHF. Combining the CDR3 with reference TRBV9 and TRBJ1-6 gives the whole variable domain DSGVTQTPKHLITATGQRVTLRCSPRSGDLSVYWYQQSLDQGLQFLIQYYNGEERAKGNILERFSAQQFPDLHSELNLSSLELGDSALYFCASSVDRVSPLHFGNGTRLTVT.

This clone was counted a single time. The chain combines TRBV7-9 with TRBJ2-1; no definite D call. CDR1 and CDR2 (germline): SEHNR, FQNEAQ (reference sequence). V lost 3 bases to trimming and J lost 0 bases, with 12 bases between them. CDR3 length: 16 residues. The CDR3 sequence is CASSFATSGSYNEQFF. CDR3 bases: TGTGCCAGCAGCTTTGCGACCTCAGGCTCCTACAATGAGCAGTTCTTC.

The J gene is TRBJ1-5, the V gene TRBV7-5; TRBD1, as called in the table, went unchecked against the DNA. TRBV7-5 is a known pseudogene. The CDR3 spans 16 residues. The CDR3 sequence is CVRSLASQYSNQPQHF. The CDR3 DNA sequence: TGTGTCAGAAGCTTAGCGTCCCAGTATAGCAATCAGCCCCAGCATTTT.

The CDR3 loop reads CASSIVRGAGETQYF. CDR3 DNA: TGTGCCAGTAGTATAGTCCGGGGGGCGGGGGAGACCCAGTACTTC. The chain joins TRBV19 to TRBJ2-5; tentative D call: TRBD2 (7 bases). The V end lost 1 base, the J end lost 5 bases, and 14 bases lay between the germline ends. Per germline, CDR1 LNHDA and CDR2 SQIVND (reference sequence). The length of the CDR3 is 15 residues.

This sequence joins TRBV7-3 and TRBJ2-2, with 10 bases matching TRBD1. In germline, CDR1 is SGHTA, CDR2 FQGTGA. CDR3 size: 18 residues. The J segment lost 3 bases and the V segment lost 5 bases, leaving 12 bases of the junction unmatched. The CDR3 nucleotides read TGTGCCAGCAGCCGTGCCCCAACCGGGACAGGGGACACCGGGGAGCTGTTTTTT. This translates into CASSRAPTGTGDTGELFF.

This rearrangement joins TRBV28 to TRBJ2-7; 9 positions agree with TRBD2. CDR1 MDHEN and CDR2 SYDVKM come from the germline V gene. V shed 1 base and J 5 bases; nucleotides not matched to a gene: 6. The CDR3 is made up of 15 amino acids. The CDR3 region is CASSLSGLANHEQYF. The DNA of the CDR3 is TGTGCCAGCAGTTTATCGGGACTAGCCAACCACGAGCAGTACTTC.

The V and J genes are TRBV7-9 and TRBJ1-2; no clear D gene. The CDR3 runs 14 residues. V was trimmed by 4 bases and J by 5 bases, leaving 14 bases between them. Looked up from germline, CDR1 is SEHNR and CDR2 is FQNEAQ (reference sequence). The chain's CDR3 is CASSYPGGGYGYTF. In nucleotides, the CDR3 is TGTGCCAGCAGCTATCCGGGAGGAGGTTATGGCTACACCTTC.

The chain combines TRBV5-1 with TRBJ2-3, with TRBD2 identical over 13 bases. The CDR3 consists of 16 residues. Losses at the gene ends were 4 bases for V and 6 bases for J; bases not matched to a gene: 8. Per germline, CDR1 SGHRS and CDR2 YFSETQ. CDR3 nucleotide sequence: TGCGCCAGCAGCCGCGGACTAGCGGGAGTTTGGGATACGCAGTATTTT. Translation gives CASSRGLAGVWDTQYF.

As to this clone: At the DNA level, this CDR3 is encoded by other sequences in the same sample as well. The chain joins TRBV4-1 to TRBJ1-4, with 9 nucleotides matching TRBD1. This CDR3 has 14 residues. V was pared by 1 base and J by 10 bases, with 4 bases of the junction left unmatched. Germline V gene sequence: CDR1 MGHRA, CDR2 YSYEKL. For the CDR3, the DNA is TGCGCCAGCAGCCAAGCTGGGACAGGGCGAAAACTGTTTTTT. Protein: CASSQAGTGRKLFF.